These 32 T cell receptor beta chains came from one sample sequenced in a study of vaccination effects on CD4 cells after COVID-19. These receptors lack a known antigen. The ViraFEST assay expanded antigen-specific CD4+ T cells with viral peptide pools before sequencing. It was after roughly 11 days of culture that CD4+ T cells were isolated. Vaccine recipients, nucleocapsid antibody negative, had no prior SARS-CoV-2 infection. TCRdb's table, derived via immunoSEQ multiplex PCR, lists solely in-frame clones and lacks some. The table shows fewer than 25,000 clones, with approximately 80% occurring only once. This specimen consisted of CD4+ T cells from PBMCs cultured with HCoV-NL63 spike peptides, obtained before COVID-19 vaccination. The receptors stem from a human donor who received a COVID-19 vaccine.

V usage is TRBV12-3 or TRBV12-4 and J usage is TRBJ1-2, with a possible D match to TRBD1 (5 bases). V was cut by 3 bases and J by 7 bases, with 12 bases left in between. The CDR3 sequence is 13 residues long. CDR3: CASSFQGSSGYTF. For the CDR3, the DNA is TGTGCCAGCAGTTTTCAGGGCTCCAGTGGCTACACCTTC.

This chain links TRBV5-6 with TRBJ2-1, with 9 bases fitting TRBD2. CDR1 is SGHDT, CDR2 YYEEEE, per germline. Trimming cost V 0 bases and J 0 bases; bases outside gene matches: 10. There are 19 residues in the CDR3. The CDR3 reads CASSLGSRLAGISYNEQFF. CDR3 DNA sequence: TGTGCCAGCAGCTTGGGGAGTCGGCTAGCGGGGATCTCCTACAATGAGCAGTTCTTC.

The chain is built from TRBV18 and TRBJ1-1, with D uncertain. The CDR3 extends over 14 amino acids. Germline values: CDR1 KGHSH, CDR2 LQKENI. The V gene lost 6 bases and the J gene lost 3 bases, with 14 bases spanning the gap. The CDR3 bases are TGTGCCAGCTCGGTTAAGGGCTGGGACACTGAAGCTTTCTTT. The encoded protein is CASSVKGWDTEAFF.

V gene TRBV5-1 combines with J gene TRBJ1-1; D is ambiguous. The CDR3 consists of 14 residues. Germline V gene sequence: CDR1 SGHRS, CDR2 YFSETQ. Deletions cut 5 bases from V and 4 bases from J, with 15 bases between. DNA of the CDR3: TGCGCCAGCAGAGGGTCCGGAACAAGCACTGAAGCTTTCTTT. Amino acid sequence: CASRGSGTSTEAFF.

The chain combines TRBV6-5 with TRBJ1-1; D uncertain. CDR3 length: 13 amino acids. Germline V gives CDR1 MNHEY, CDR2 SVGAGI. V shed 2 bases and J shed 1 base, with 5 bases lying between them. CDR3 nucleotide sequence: TGTGCCAGCAGTTACGGGCGGAACACTGAAGCTTTCTTT. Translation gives CASSYGRNTEAFF.

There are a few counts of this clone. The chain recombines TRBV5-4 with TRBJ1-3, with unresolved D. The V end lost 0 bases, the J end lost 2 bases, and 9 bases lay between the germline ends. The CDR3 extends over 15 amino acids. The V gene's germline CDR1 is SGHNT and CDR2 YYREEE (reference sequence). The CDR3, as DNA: TGTGCCAGCAGCTTGGGCGGTCAGACTGGAAACACCATATATTTT. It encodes CASSLGGQTGNTIYF.

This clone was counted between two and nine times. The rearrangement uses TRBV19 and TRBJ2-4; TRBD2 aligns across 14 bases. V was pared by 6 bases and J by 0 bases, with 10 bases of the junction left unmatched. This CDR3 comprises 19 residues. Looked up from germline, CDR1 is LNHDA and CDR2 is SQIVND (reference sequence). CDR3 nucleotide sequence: TGTGCCAGTAGCGGACTAGCGGGGGGCTCGCTACTAGCCAAAAACATTCAGTACTTC. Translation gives CASSGLAGGSLLAKNIQYF.

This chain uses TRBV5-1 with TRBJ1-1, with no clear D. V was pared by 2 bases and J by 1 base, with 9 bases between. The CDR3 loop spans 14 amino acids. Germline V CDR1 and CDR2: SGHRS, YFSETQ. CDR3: CASSLGAENTEAFF. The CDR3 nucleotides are TGCGCCAGCAGCTTAGGCGCAGAGAACACTGAAGCTTTCTTT. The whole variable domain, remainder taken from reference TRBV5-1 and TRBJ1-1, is KAGVTQTPRYLIKTRGQQVTLSCSPISGHRSVSWYQQTPGQGLQFLFEYFSETQRNKGNFPGRFSGRQFSNSRSEMNVSTLELGDSALYLCASSLGAENTEAFFGQGTRLTVV.

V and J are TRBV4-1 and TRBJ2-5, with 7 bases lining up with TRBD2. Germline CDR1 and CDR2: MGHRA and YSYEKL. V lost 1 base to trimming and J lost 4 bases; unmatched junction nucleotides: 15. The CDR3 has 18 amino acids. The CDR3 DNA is TGCGCCAGCAGCCAAGTAGGGCGGGGGTCATCCGACGGAGAGACCCAGTACTTC. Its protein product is CASSQVGRGSSDGETQYF.

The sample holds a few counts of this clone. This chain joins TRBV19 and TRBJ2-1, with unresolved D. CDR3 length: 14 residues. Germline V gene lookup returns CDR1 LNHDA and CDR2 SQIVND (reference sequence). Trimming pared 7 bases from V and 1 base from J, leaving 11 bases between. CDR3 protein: CASIAGPSYNEQFF. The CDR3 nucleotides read TGTGCCAGTATAGCCGGGCCATCCTACAATGAGCAGTTCTTC.

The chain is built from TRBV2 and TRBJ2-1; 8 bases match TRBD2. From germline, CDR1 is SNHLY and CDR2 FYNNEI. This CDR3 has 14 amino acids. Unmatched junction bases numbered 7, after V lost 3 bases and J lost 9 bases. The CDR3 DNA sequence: TGTGCCAGCAGTGAGGGACTAGTCCTGGGTGAGCAGTTCTTC. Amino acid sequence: CASSEGLVLGEQFF. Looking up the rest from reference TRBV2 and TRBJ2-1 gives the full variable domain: EPEVTQTPSHQVTQMGQEVILRCVPISNHLYFYWYRQILGQKVEFLVSFYNNEISEKSEIFDDQFSVERPDGSNFTLKIRSTKLEDSAMYFCASSEGLVLGEQFFGPGTRLTVL.

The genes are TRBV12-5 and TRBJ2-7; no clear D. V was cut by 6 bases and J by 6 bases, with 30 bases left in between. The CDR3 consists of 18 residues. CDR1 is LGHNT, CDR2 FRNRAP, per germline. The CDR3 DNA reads TGTGCTAGTGGCACCCCAAGCCCTTTACAAGGCCGTGGCTCCGAGCAGTACTTC. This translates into CASGTPSPLQGRGSEQYF.

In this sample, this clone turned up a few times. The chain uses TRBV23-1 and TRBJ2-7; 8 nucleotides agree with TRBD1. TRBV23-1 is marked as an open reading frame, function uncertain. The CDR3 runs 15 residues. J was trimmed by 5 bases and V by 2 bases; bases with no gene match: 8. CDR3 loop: CASSQEGQVTHEQYF. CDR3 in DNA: TGCGCCAGCAGTCAAGAGGGACAGGTCACCCACGAGCAGTACTTC.

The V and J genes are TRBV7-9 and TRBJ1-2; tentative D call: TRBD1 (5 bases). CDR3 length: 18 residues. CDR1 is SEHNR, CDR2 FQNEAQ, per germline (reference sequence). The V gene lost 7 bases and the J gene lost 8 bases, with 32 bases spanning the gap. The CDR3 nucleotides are TGTGCCAGCAAGAACGGTTGGGCGGGACGACCTAAGCGTGAAGGCTACACCTTC. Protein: CASKNGWAGRPKREGYTF.

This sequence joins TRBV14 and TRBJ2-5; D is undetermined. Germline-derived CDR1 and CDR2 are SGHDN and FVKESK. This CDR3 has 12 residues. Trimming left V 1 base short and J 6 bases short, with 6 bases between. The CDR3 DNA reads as TGTGCCAGCAGCCAAGGGTTTCAGACCCAGTACTTC. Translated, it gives CASSQGFQTQYF.

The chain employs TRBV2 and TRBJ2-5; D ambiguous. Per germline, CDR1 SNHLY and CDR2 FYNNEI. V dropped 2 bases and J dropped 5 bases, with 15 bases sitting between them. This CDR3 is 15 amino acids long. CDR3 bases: TGTGCCAGCAGTGAACAACTTGTTTCCAGGGAGACCCAGTACTTC. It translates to CASSEQLVSRETQYF. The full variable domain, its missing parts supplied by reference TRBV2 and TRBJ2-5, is EPEVTQTPSHQVTQMGQEVILRCVPISNHLYFYWYRQILGQKVEFLVSFYNNEISEKSEIFDDQFSVERPDGSNFTLKIRSTKLEDSAMYFCASSEQLVSRETQYFGPGTRLLVL.

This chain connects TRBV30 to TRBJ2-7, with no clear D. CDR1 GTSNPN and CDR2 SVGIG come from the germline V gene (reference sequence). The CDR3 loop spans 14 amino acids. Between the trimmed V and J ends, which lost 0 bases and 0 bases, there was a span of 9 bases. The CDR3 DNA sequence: TGTGCCTGGAGTGTACCCAGGCTCTCCTACGAGCAGTACTTC. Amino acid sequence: CAWSVPRLSYEQYF.

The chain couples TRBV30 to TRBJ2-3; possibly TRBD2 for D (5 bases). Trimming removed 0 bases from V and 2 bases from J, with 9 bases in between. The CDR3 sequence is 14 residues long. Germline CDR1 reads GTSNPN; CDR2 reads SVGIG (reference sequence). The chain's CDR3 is CAWSVVEVTDTQYF. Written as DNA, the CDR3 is TGTGCCTGGAGTGTAGTGGAGGTCACAGATACGCAGTATTTT.

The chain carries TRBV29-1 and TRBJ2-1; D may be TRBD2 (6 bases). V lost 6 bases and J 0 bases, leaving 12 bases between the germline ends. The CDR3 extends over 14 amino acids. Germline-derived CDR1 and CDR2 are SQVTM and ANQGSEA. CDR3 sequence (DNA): TGCAGCGTAAGTCGGGGGAGCTCCTACAATGAGCAGTTCTTC. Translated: CSVSRGSSYNEQFF.

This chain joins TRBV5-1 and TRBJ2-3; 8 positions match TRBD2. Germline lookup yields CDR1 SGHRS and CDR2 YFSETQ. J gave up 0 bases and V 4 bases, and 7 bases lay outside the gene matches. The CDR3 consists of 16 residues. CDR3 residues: CASSPLAGTSTDTQYF. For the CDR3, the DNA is TGCGCCAGCAGCCCCTTAGCGGGGACTAGCACAGATACGCAGTATTTT.

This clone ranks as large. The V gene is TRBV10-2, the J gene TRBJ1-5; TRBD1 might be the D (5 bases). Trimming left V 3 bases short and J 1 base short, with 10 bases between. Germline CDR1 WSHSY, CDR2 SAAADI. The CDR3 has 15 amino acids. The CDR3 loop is CASSDPAGSNQPQHF. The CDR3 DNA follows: TGCGCCAGCAGTGATCCTGCAGGGAGCAATCAGCCCCAGCATTTT.

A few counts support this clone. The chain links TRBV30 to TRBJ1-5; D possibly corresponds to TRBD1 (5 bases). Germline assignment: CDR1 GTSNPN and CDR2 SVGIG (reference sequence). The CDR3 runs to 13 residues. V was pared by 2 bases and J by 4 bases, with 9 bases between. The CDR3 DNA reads TGTGCCTGGAGTTACGGACAAAATCAGCCCCAGCATTTT. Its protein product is CAWSYGQNQPQHF.

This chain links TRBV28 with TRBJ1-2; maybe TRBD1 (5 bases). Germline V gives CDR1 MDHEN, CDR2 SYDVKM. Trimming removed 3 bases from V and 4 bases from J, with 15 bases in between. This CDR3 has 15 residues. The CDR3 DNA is TGTGCCAGCAGTTTGGGGGGATTCGGGGGCTATGGCTACACCTTC. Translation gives CASSLGGFGGYGYTF.

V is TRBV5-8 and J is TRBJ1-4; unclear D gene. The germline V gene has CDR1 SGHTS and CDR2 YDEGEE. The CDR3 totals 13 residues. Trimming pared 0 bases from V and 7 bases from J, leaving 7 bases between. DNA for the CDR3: TGTGCCAGCAGCTTGGGCGGGGTTGAAAAACTGTTTTTT. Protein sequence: CASSLGGVEKLFF.

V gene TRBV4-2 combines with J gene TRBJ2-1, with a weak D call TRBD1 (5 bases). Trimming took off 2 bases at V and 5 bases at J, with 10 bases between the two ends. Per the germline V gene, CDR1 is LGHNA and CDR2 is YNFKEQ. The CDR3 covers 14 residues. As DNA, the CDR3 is TGTGCCAGCAGCCAACCACAAGGGGACAATGAGCAGTTCTTC. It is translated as CASSQPQGDNEQFF.

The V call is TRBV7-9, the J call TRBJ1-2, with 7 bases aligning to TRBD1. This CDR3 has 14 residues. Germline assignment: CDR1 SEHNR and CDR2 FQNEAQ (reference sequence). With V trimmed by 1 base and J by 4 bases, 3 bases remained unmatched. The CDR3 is CASSLEDRVYGYTF. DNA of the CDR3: TGTGCCAGCAGCTTAGAAGACAGGGTCTATGGCTACACCTTC.

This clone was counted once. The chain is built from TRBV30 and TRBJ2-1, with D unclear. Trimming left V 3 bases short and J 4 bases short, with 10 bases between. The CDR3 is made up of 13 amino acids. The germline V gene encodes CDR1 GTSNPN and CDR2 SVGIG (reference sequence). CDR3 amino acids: CAWRYLGYNEQFF. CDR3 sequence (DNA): TGTGCCTGGAGATACTTAGGTTACAATGAGCAGTTCTTC.

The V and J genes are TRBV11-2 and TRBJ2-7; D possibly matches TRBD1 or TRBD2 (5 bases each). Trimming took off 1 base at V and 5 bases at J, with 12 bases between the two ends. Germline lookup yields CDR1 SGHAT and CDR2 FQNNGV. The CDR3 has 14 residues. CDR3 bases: TGTGCCAGCAGCTTAGGAAGAGGGGCCCACGAGCAGTACTTC. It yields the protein CASSLGRGAHEQYF. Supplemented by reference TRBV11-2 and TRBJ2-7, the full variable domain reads EAGVAQSPRYKIIEKRQSVAFWCNPISGHATLYWYQQILGQGPKLLIQFQNNGVVDDSQLPKDRFSAERLKGVDSTLKIQPAKLEDSAVYLCASSLGRGAHEQYFGPGTRLTVT.

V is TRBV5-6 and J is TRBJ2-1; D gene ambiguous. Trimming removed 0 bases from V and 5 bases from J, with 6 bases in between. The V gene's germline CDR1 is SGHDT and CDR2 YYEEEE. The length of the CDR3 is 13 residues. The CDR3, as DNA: TGTGCCAGCAGCTTGGCCGTTAACAATGAGCAGTTCTTC. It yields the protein CASSLAVNNEQFF.

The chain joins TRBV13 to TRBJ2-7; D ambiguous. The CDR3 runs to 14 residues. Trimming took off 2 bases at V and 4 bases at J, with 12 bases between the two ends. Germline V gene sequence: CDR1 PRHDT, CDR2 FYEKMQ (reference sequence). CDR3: CASSLPGKSYEQYF. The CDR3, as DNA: TGTGCCAGCAGCTTACCCGGCAAATCTTACGAGCAGTACTTC.

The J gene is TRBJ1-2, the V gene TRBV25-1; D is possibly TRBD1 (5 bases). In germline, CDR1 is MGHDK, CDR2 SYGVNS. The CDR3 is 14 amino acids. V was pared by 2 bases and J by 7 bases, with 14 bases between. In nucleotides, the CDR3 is TGTGCCAGCAGTGAAGTTTATGGAGGGACTGGCTACACCTTC. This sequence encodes CASSEVYGGTGYTF.

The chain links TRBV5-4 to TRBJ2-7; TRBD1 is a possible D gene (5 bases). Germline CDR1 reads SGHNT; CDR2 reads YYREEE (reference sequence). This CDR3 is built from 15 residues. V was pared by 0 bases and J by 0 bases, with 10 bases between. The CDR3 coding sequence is TGTGCCAGCAGCTTGGACCTGACAGTCTCCTACGAGCAGTACTTC. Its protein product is CASSLDLTVSYEQYF.